The 12 T cell receptor beta chains listed next were all sequenced from one sample in a study of sequential checkpoint blockade in melanoma. Sequencing used immunoSEQ multiplex PCR; TCRdb keeps in-frame clones, though not all of them. Of 16,000 or so clones detected, 93% appear once; the ten largest clones hold roughly 23%. Treatment given: randomized to nivolumab then ipilimumab (arm A) or the reverse (arm B). The input for sequencing was CD8+ T cells sorted from blood (inferred from file names), taken from a patient given nivolumab and ipilimumab in sequence. Source of these receptors: a human donor with melanoma.

The chain has TRBV14 and TRBJ2-7; TRBD2 matches 8 bases. Trimming took 4 bases from V and 3 from J; bases not matched to a gene: 5. Germline V lookup: CDR1 SGHDN, CDR2 FVKESK. This CDR3 comprises 14 residues. The CDR3 region is CASSRSGMVYEQYF. CDR3 bases: TGTGCCAGCAGCCGTAGCGGGATGGTCTACGAGCAGTACTTC.

The chain has TRBV30 and TRBJ2-7; D might be TRBD1 (6 bases). The CDR3 runs 14 residues. The germline V gene encodes CDR1 GTSNPN and CDR2 SVGIG (reference sequence). Trimming left V 3 bases short and J 4 bases short, with 16 bases between. In nucleotides, the CDR3 is TGTGCCTGGAGCCTCAGGGGTAGTTGGTACGAGCAGTACTTC. Translation: CAWSLRGSWYEQYF.

The chain is built from TRBV27 and TRBJ1-6, with TRBD1 identical over 9 bases. After removal of 3 bases from V and 7 bases from J, the junction contained 4 bases not matched to a gene. Germline V gene data show CDR1 as MNHEY and CDR2 as SMNVEV (reference sequence). The CDR3 length is 15 residues. The CDR3 sequence is CASSFGGQGNSPLHF. The CDR3 DNA reads TGTGCCAGCAGTTTTGGCGGACAGGGGAATTCACCCCTCCACTTT.

Concerning this clone itself: Distinct nucleotide sequences in the sample also encode this CDR3. V usage is TRBV27 and J usage is TRBJ1-5; no firm D call. Germline V CDR1 and CDR2: MNHEY, SMNVEV (reference sequence). V was cut by 6 bases and J by 1 base, with 10 bases left in between. The CDR3 extends over 14 amino acids. CDR3 sequence reads: CASSPGGSNQPQHF. In nucleotides, the CDR3 is TGTGCCAGCAGCCCGGGCGGGAGCAATCAGCCCCAGCATTTT.

This chain connects TRBV5-1 to TRBJ2-7, with 12 bases aligning to TRBD2. This CDR3 region has 17 residues. Trimming removed 0 bases from V and 2 bases from J; junction bases left unmatched: 6. Germline loops: CDR1 SGHRS, CDR2 YFSETQ. The CDR3 spells CASSLARASGRAYEQYF. The CDR3 DNA sequence: TGCGCCAGCAGCTTGGCCAGGGCTAGCGGGAGGGCCTACGAGCAGTACTTC. Using reference TRBV5-1 and TRBJ2-7 for the parts outside the CDR3, the full variable domain is KAGVTQTPRYLIKTRGQQVTLSCSPISGHRSVSWYQQTPGQGLQFLFEYFSETQRNKGNFPGRFSGRQFSNSRSEMNVSTLELGDSALYLCASSLARASGRAYEQYFGPGTRLTVT.

Only one count was recorded for this clone. The gene calls are TRBV4-1 and TRBJ1-2; the match to TRBD1 covers 9 bases. CDR1 and CDR2 from the germline V gene are MGHRA and YSYEKL. The CDR3 runs 17 residues. J lost 4 bases, V lost 4 bases, and 13 bases had no gene match. CDR3 in DNA: TGCGCCAGCAGCCCTGGGGGGACAGGGTCCCCTTTCTATGGCTACACCTTC. Its translation is CASSPGGTGSPFYGYTF.

V gene TRBV5-6 combines with J gene TRBJ2-1; D remains unclear. With 6 bases removed from V and 5 bases from J, the gap between germline ends came to 9 bases. Germline CDR1 reads SGHDT; CDR2 reads YYEEEE. The CDR3 runs to 12 residues. Written as DNA, the CDR3 is TGTGCCAGCACCGCGAATCACAATGAGCAGTTCTTC. It yields the protein CASTANHNEQFF.

The chain is built from TRBV7-2 and TRBJ1-2; D is unclear. This CDR3 is 13 amino acids long. In germline, CDR1 is SGHTA, CDR2 FQGNSA. Trimming took off 0 bases at V and 8 bases at J, with 10 bases between the two ends. The CDR3 nucleotides read TGTGCCAGCAGCTTAGCGTTGAGGGCCGGCTACACCTTC. This translates into CASSLALRAGYTF.

The chain employs TRBV5-1 and TRBJ2-7; D perhaps matches TRBD2 (7 bases). V was trimmed by 7 bases and J by 5 bases, leaving 16 bases between them. CDR3 length: 13 residues. The germline V gene has CDR1 SGHRS and CDR2 YFSETQ. CDR3 sequence reads: CASALEGGDEQYV. The CDR3 DNA sequence: TGCGCCAGCGCCCTGGAAGGGGGGGACGAGCAGTACGTC.

The chain recombines TRBV19 with TRBJ1-2; 9 bases match TRBD1. The CDR3 loop spans 15 amino acids. V gave up 3 bases and J gave up 5 bases; unmatched junction bases: 7. CDR1 is LNHDA and CDR2 is SQIVND in the germline V gene (reference sequence). This CDR3 is CASSITGGVRYGYTF. For the CDR3, the DNA is TGTGCCAGTAGTATTACAGGGGGCGTTCGATATGGCTACACCTTC.

The chain has TRBV7-9 and TRBJ1-1; tentatively, D is TRBD1 (6 bases). CDR1 and CDR2 (germline): SEHNR, FQNEAQ (reference sequence). The CDR3 is made up of 12 amino acids. V lost 5 bases, J lost 7 bases, and 11 bases lay in between. The CDR3 is CASSPWTDEAFF. As DNA, the CDR3 is TGTGCCAGCAGCCCGTGGACAGATGAAGCTTTCTTT.

The CDR3 spells CASSLIETGVEKLFF. The CDR3 DNA follows: TGTGCCAGCAGTTTGATTGAGACAGGGGTTGAAAAACTGTTTTTT. The chain combines TRBV28 with TRBJ1-4; the match to TRBD1 covers 8 bases. After removal of 3 bases from V and 7 bases from J, the junction contained 7 bases not matched to a gene. CDR1 is MDHEN, CDR2 SYDVKM, per germline. This CDR3 is 15 amino acids long.